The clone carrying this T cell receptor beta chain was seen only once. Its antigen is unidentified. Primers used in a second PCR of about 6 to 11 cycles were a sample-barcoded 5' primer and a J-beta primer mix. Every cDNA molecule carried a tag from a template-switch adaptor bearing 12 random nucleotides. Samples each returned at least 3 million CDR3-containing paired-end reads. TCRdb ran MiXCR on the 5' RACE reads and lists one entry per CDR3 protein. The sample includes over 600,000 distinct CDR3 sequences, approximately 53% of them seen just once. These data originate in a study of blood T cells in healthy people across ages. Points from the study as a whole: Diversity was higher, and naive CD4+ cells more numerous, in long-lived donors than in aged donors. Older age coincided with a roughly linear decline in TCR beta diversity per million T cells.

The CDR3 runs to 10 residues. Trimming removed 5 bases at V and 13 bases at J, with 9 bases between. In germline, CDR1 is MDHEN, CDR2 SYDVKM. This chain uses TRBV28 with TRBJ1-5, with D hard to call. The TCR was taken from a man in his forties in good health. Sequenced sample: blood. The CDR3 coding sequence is TGTGCCAGCAGTACGGGTCCTCAGCATTTT. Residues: CASSTGPQHF.